A single sample is the source of the 22 T cell receptor beta chains below, sequenced in a study of regulatory T cells in long-lasting Graves disease. Time point in this sample: persistent/refractory GD, antithyroid drugs over 5 years with positive TRAb. The TCR library was made from RNA that had been extracted from PBMCs in TRIzol. Building the TCR beta libraries relied on iRepertoire HTBI primers, and CDR3 regions underwent Arm-PCR. MiXCR, run by TCRdb on the multiplex PCR reads, gives a single entry per CDR3 protein. Of fewer than 400,000 distinct CDR3 sequences in the sample, around 21% were seen once. This material consisted of peripheral blood mononuclear cells (PBMCs), taken when the disease was refractory, from a patient treated with antithyroid drugs. The receptors here all came from a female donor with Graves disease.

The chain has TRBV7-8 and TRBJ2-3; 11 bases agree with TRBD2. The junction had 14 bases not matched to a gene; V was cut back by 5 bases and J by 10 bases. The germline CDR1 and CDR2 sequences are SGHVS and FQNEAQ. This CDR3 spans 16 amino acids. The CDR3 region has the DNA TGTGCCAGCAGCCGATCAACTAGCGGGAGCTCCGGATCGCAGTATTTT. Its translation: CASSRSTSGSSGSQYF.

This clonotype was seen at least ten times. The chain recombines TRBV12-3 or TRBV12-4 with TRBJ2-7, with 10 bases matching TRBD2. CDR3 length: 14 amino acids. V trimming: 5 bases; J trimming: 2 bases; junction bases outside the gene matches: 3. The CDR3 region is CASSTSGTTYEQYF. The CDR3 region has the DNA TGTGCCAGCAGTACTAGCGGGACCACCTACGAGCAGTACTTC.

Many counts were recorded for this clonotype. This chain joins TRBV28 and TRBJ2-5, with D perhaps matching TRBD2 (6 bases). V lost 3 bases and J lost 2, with 10 bases in between. The CDR3 has 14 amino acids. In germline, CDR1 is MDHEN, CDR2 SYDVKM. CDR3 amino acids: CASSFGSGQETQYF. The CDR3 bases are TGTGCCAGCAGTTTTGGTAGCGGACAAGAGACCCAGTACTTC.

This chain connects TRBV6-2 or TRBV6-3 to TRBJ2-5; no clear D. Germline V lookup: CDR1 MNHEY, CDR2 SVGEGT. The V end was cut by 5 bases, the J end by 5 bases, with 9 bases between. There are 12 residues in the CDR3. CDR3 sequence reads: CASSDLKETQYF. The DNA of the CDR3 is TGTGCCAGCAGTGACCTTAAGGAGACCCAGTACTTC.

The rearrangement uses TRBV7-9 and TRBJ2-5, with D possibly being TRBD1 or TRBD2 (5 bases each). This CDR3 spans 16 amino acids. Trimming left V 2 bases short and J 5 bases short, with 18 bases between. Germline assignment: CDR1 SEHNR and CDR2 FQNEAQ (reference sequence). DNA for the CDR3: TGTGCCAGCAGCTTACGATTAGCGCTGGGGGAGGAGACCCAGTACTTC. It yields the protein CASSLRLALGEETQYF.

V is TRBV24-1 and J is TRBJ2-5; TRBD1 matches 7 bases. The CDR3 is 16 residues long. The germline CDR1 and CDR2 sequences are KGHDR and SFDVKD. J was trimmed by 2 bases and V by 3 bases; bases with no gene match: 8. For the CDR3, the DNA is TGTGCCACCAGTGATCAAAAACCGGGACAGCAAGAGACCCAGTACTTC. This gives the protein CATSDQKPGQQETQYF.

This clonotype occurred many times. The rearrangement joins TRBV28 to TRBJ1-1; TRBD1 is a possible D gene (5 bases). This CDR3 spans 14 amino acids. Germline lookup yields CDR1 MDHEN and CDR2 SYDVKM. With 5 bases removed from V and 3 bases from J, the gap between germline ends came to 13 bases. CDR3 amino acids: CASSLAWGYTEAFF. As DNA, the CDR3 is TGTGCCAGCAGTCTGGCCTGGGGGTACACTGAAGCTTTCTTT.

This clonotype was picked up many times. The chain is built from TRBV12-3 or TRBV12-4 and TRBJ1-3, with a tentative D call TRBD1 (5 bases). This CDR3 spans 16 amino acids. Deletions cut 7 bases from V and 0 bases from J, with 16 bases between. This CDR3 is CASNLLGPYSGNTIYF. The CDR3 nucleotides are TGTGCCAGCAACCTACTGGGACCTTACTCTGGAAACACCATATATTTT.

The gene calls are TRBV6-1 and TRBJ1-4; the D is unclear. The CDR3 totals 15 residues. Trimming left V 8 bases short and J 5 bases short, with 18 bases between. Germline V gene data show CDR1 as MNHNS and CDR2 as SASEGT. The CDR3 DNA is TGTGCCAGCGGCCCGGATGGGTTAATAAATGAAAAACTGTTTTTT. Encoded protein: CASGPDGLINEKLFF.

The table lists this clonotype with a few counts. The rearrangement links TRBV5-1 to TRBJ1-1, with D tentatively TRBD1 (5 bases). The CDR3 is made up of 15 amino acids. V lost 4 bases to trimming and J lost 4 bases, with 17 bases between them. CDR1 is SGHRS and CDR2 is YFSETQ in the germline V gene. This CDR3 is CASSPEGVQPTEAFF. Written as DNA, the CDR3 is TGCGCCAGCAGCCCGGAAGGGGTACAACCCACTGAAGCTTTCTTT.

The table lists this clonotype with many counts. The V call is TRBV28, the J call TRBJ2-6, with TRBD1 matching 10 bases. This CDR3 is built from 18 residues. J was trimmed by 2 bases and V by 7 bases; bases with no gene match: 11. The V gene's germline CDR1 is MDHEN and CDR2 SYDVKM. CDR3 in DNA: TGTGCCAGCACTCCTCAAGGGACAGGGGCGGCTGGGGCCAACGTCCTGACTTTC. Its translation: CASTPQGTGAAGANVLTF.

The V gene is TRBV5-1, the J gene TRBJ2-4, with a tentative D call TRBD1 (5 bases). V shed 3 bases and J shed 3 bases, with 10 bases lying between them. CDR3 length equals 14 residues. Germline lookup yields CDR1 SGHRS and CDR2 YFSETQ. The CDR3 spells CASSSDSDKNIQYF. CDR3 bases: TGCGCCAGCAGCTCAGACAGCGACAAAAACATTCAGTACTTC.

This clonotype was counted many times. The chain uses TRBV6-2 or TRBV6-3 and TRBJ2-5; 11 nucleotides agree with TRBD2. Germline assignment: CDR1 MNHEY and CDR2 SVGEGT. V gave up 0 bases and J gave up 4 bases; unmatched junction bases: 4. This CDR3 contains 16 residues. CDR3 in amino acids: CASSYSLLAGVETQYF. In DNA, the CDR3 is TGTGCCAGCAGTTACTCCCTACTAGCGGGAGTAGAGACCCAGTACTTC.

As for this clonotype: No DNA is shown, since the ends of the CDR3 on it are uncertain; the CDR3 is the one TCRdb lists. The rearrangement uses TRBV28 and TRBJ2-5; TRBD1 reflects the table's D call only, with no check against the DNA. From germline, CDR1 is MDHEN and CDR2 SYDVKM. The CDR3 comprises 15 residues, both ends counted. This CDR3 is CASSFGPGGPRTQYF.

Ten or more counts support this clonotype. This chain uses TRBV30 with TRBJ2-7; possible D gene TRBD2, 5 bases. From germline, CDR1 is GTSNPN and CDR2 SVGIG (reference sequence). The V end was cut by 2 bases, the J end by 0 bases, with 8 bases between. The CDR3 covers 13 residues. The CDR3 is CAWSLGDSYEQYF. In nucleotides, the CDR3 is TGTGCCTGGAGTTTGGGAGACTCCTACGAGCAGTACTTC.

This clonotype was observed a handful of times. The chain couples TRBV7-2 to TRBJ1-1, with D possibly matching TRBD1 (5 bases). CDR3 size: 15 residues. V lost 1 base and J lost 4, with 13 bases in between. Germline values: CDR1 SGHTA, CDR2 FQGNSA. Written as DNA, the CDR3 is TGTGCCAGCAGCTTAGTGGGGGGAGGATTCACTGAAGCTTTCTTT. This gives the protein CASSLVGGGFTEAFF.

The table lists this clonotype with a count of one. Possible read error: a much larger clone is one base away. This sequence joins TRBV15 and TRBJ1-2; D call uncertain. In germline, CDR1 is LNHNV, CDR2 YYDKDF (reference sequence). Trimming stripped 0 bases from V and 7 bases from J, with 15 bases between. The CDR3 loop spans 15 amino acids. CDR3 amino acids: CATSRDSGPYCGYTF. The CDR3, as DNA: TGTGCCACCAGCAGAGATTCCGGACCGTACTGTGGCTACACCTTC.

This clonotype occurred many times. This chain connects TRBV6-5 to TRBJ2-5; D is undetermined. Per the germline V gene, CDR1 is MNHEY and CDR2 is SVGAGI. CDR3 length equals 14 residues. Trimming left V 4 bases short and J 3 bases short, with 12 bases between. The CDR3 region is CASSSLVRKETQYF. CDR3 sequence (DNA): TGTGCCAGCAGTTCTCTCGTCAGGAAAGAGACCCAGTACTTC.

This sequence joins TRBV20-1 and TRBJ2-7; tentatively, D is TRBD1 (6 bases). Germline CDR1 reads DFQATT; CDR2 reads SNEGSKA (reference sequence). V lost 2 bases and J lost 0, with 14 bases in between. The CDR3 length is 15 residues. The CDR3 reads CSARPSTGRSYEQYF. The CDR3 bases are TGCAGTGCTAGACCTTCGACAGGCCGCTCCTACGAGCAGTACTTC.

This clonotype was seen a few times. The CDR3 coding sequence is TGTGCCAGCAGTTACCTCGGGAGGCTAGAAGAGACCCAGTACTTC. Its translation: CASSYLGRLEETQYF. The rearrangement uses TRBV6-5 and TRBJ2-5, with 7 bases matching TRBD2. V gave up 2 bases and J gave up 3 bases; unmatched junction bases: 6. The CDR3 is made up of 15 amino acids. Germline V gives CDR1 MNHEY, CDR2 SVGAGI.

This clonotype appeared many times. This chain uses TRBV12-3 or TRBV12-4 with TRBJ2-5; D unclear. V lost 4 bases, J lost 5 bases, and 8 bases lay in between. The CDR3 covers 12 residues. The CDR3 DNA sequence: TGTGCCAGCAGTTATACCGACGAGACCCAGTACTTC. Its translation: CASSYTDETQYF.

Only one count was recorded for this clonotype. The rearrangement uses TRBV10-1 and TRBJ2-1; 10 bases align to TRBD2. This CDR3 region has 17 residues. J gave up 12 bases and V 3 bases, and 17 bases lay outside the gene matches. CDR1 WNHNN and CDR2 SYGVQD come from the germline V gene (reference sequence). This CDR3 is CASSDMRAGGLAHGQFF. CDR3 nucleotides: TGCGCCAGCAGTGACATGAGAGCGGGAGGGCTCGCCCATGGGCAGTTCTTC.